One and the same sample provided the 23 T cell receptor beta chains below, sequenced in a study of T cell responses to AZD1222 COVID-19 vaccine. TCRdb's table, derived via immunoSEQ multiplex PCR, lists solely in-frame clones and lacks some. The repertoire includes approximately 200,000 clones, just over 90% of them detected once, and 3% to 4% sits in the top ten. This specimen was peripheral blood, taken 28 days after the second AZD1222 dose. The source of these receptors is an adult who received the AZD1222 COVID-19 vaccine.

The V call is TRBV5-1, the J call TRBJ1-3; D not certain. The CDR3 contains 15 residues. Germline CDR1 SGHRS, CDR2 YFSETQ. Trimming took 2 bases from V and 8 from J, leaving 17 bases between them. CDR3 protein: CASSFTSTGVDTIYF. The CDR3 DNA is TGCGCCAGCAGCTTCACTTCTACCGGGGTAGACACCATATATTTT.

The chain carries TRBV28 and TRBJ2-7, with a weak D call TRBD2 (6 bases). CDR3 length: 15 residues. V was pared by 3 bases and J by 0 bases, with 12 bases between. Germline V gene lookup returns CDR1 MDHEN and CDR2 SYDVKM. The CDR3 protein is CASSFGGTISYEQYF. For the CDR3, the DNA is TGTGCCAGCAGTTTTGGCGGGACGATCTCCTACGAGCAGTACTTC.

J is TRBJ1-1 and V is TRBV4-2; 8 bases agree with TRBD1. Germline V lookup: CDR1 LGHNA, CDR2 YNFKEQ. The CDR3 length is 14 residues. V lost 3 bases, J lost 3 bases, and 3 bases stayed unmatched. CDR3 sequence (DNA): TGTGCCAGCAGCCAGGGACAGGTCTACACTGAAGCTTTCTTT. Translating it yields CASSQGQVYTEAFF.

This clone was picked up one time. This rearrangement joins TRBV3-1 (or the pseudogene TRBV3-2) to TRBJ1-6; D is unclear. Germline CDR1 reads LGHDT; CDR2 reads YNNKEL (reference sequence). The V end was cut by 1 base, the J end by 13 bases, with 8 bases between. The CDR3 length is 12 residues. Here the CDR3 DNA reads TGTGCCAGCAGCCAAGGAGGCGTCCCCCTCCACTTT. Its translation: CASSQGGVPLHF.

The chain employs TRBV28 and TRBJ1-1; D is perhaps TRBD1 (5 bases). Germline CDR1 MDHEN, CDR2 SYDVKM. The CDR3 runs to 17 residues. With 3 bases removed from V and 5 bases from J, the gap between germline ends came to 22 bases. The CDR3 nucleotides are TGTGCCAGCAGTTTGGGCCGGTTAGGGGTCGTGCGGACTGAAGCTTTCTTT. Protein product: CASSLGRLGVVRTEAFF.

The chain joins TRBV30 to TRBJ1-4; D is uncertain. The germline V gene has CDR1 GTSNPN and CDR2 SVGIG (reference sequence). V lost 1 base, J lost 8 bases, and 8 bases lay in between. The CDR3 totals 12 residues. The CDR3 spells CAWSDQQEKLFF. The CDR3, as DNA: TGTGCCTGGAGTGACCAACAGGAAAAACTGTTTTTT.

This chain joins TRBV28 and TRBJ2-5, with D perhaps TRBD1 (6 bases). The germline V and J ends were trimmed by 2 bases and 4 bases, with 20 bases remaining between them. Germline values: CDR1 MDHEN, CDR2 SYDVKM. The CDR3 runs 17 residues. The CDR3 sequence is CASSLPGHPQGGETQYF. The CDR3 DNA follows: TGTGCCAGCAGTTTACCGGGACACCCCCAAGGGGGAGAGACCCAGTACTTC.

The V call is TRBV19, the J call TRBJ1-1, with 11 positions matching TRBD1. V lost 1 base to trimming and J lost 5 bases; unmatched junction nucleotides: 0. Germline loops: CDR1 LNHDA, CDR2 SQIVND (reference sequence). This CDR3 is 14 amino acids long. The DNA for the CDR3 is TGTGCCAGTAGTATAGGGGACAGGGGGACTGAAGCTTTCTTT. Its translation: CASSIGDRGTEAFF.

The rearrangement uses TRBV28 and TRBJ2-7; D gene unclear. Germline V gives CDR1 MDHEN, CDR2 SYDVKM. V lost 3 bases and J lost 6, with 9 bases in between. This CDR3 region has 12 residues. The CDR3 loop reads CASSFGALEQYF. The CDR3 DNA reads TGTGCCAGCAGTTTCGGTGCCCTCGAGCAGTACTTC.

The chain carries TRBV30 and TRBJ1-4; TRBD1 might be the D (5 bases). The CDR3 consists of 14 residues. V lost 0 bases and J lost 8, with 13 bases in between. The germline CDR1 and CDR2 sequences are GTSNPN and SVGIG (reference sequence). The CDR3 DNA reads as TGTGCCTGGAGTGTCTCGGGCGGGGGAGAAAAACTGTTTTTT. Encoded protein: CAWSVSGGGEKLFF.

The chain combines TRBV9 with TRBJ2-7; the D gene is possibly TRBD1 (5 bases). The V gene lost 3 bases and the J gene lost 3 bases, with 16 bases spanning the gap. There are 15 residues in the CDR3. Per germline, CDR1 SGDLS and CDR2 YYNGEE. The CDR3 protein is CASSESRDHHYEQYF. CDR3 in DNA: TGTGCCAGCAGCGAGAGCAGGGATCATCACTACGAGCAGTACTTC. Full variable domain (rest looked up from reference TRBV9 and TRBJ2-7): DSGVTQTPKHLITATGQRVTLRCSPRSGDLSVYWYQQSLDQGLQFLIQYYNGEERAKGNILERFSAQQFPDLHSELNLSSLELGDSALYFCASSESRDHHYEQYFGPGTRLTVT.

This clone was recorded once. This chain uses TRBV28 with TRBJ2-5; the match to TRBD1 covers 9 bases. This CDR3 region has 14 residues. The J segment lost 3 bases and the V segment lost 4 bases, leaving 3 bases of the junction unmatched. Germline V gives CDR1 MDHEN, CDR2 SYDVKM. The CDR3 region is CASSSGTGKETQYF. As DNA, the CDR3 is TGTGCCAGCAGTTCCGGGACAGGGAAAGAGACCCAGTACTTC.

The V and J genes are TRBV27 and TRBJ2-7; either TRBD1 or TRBD2 may supply D (5 bases each). Germline CDR1 and CDR2: MNHEY and SMNVEV (reference sequence). The CDR3 runs to 13 residues. V was trimmed by 5 bases and J by 3 bases, leaving 11 bases between them. CDR3 sequence (DNA): TGTGCCAGCAGTCGGGACCTCCGCTACGAGCAGTACTTC. Residues: CASSRDLRYEQYF.

V gene TRBV11-2 combines with J gene TRBJ1-1, with a weak D call TRBD1 (5 bases). The CDR3 length is 13 residues. Trimming shortened V by 2 bases and J by 1 base, and 5 bases separated the two germline ends. The V gene's germline CDR1 is SGHAT and CDR2 FQNNGV. CDR3 region: CASSLQGNTEAFF. The CDR3 DNA reads as TGTGCCAGCAGCTTACAGGGGAACACTGAAGCTTTCTTT.

V gene TRBV7-8 combines with J gene TRBJ1-5; no clear D gene. In germline, CDR1 is SGHVS, CDR2 FQNEAQ. This CDR3 has 17 amino acids. The V end lost 4 bases, the J end lost 2 bases, and 18 bases lay between the germline ends. The CDR3 coding sequence is TGTGCCAGCAGCTATAATCCCGGGCCCTCGGGCAATCAGCCCCAGCATTTT. Translation: CASSYNPGPSGNQPQHF.

The rearrangement joins TRBV4-3 to TRBJ2-3; 8 bases align to TRBD2. Trimming at V came to 3 bases and at J to 9 bases, leaving 8 bases not matched to a gene. Germline CDR1 and CDR2: LGHNA and YSLEER. CDR3 length equals 14 residues. CDR3 sequence: CASSHPGLGGTQYF. The DNA for the CDR3 is TGCGCCAGCAGCCACCCGGGACTAGGAGGGACGCAGTATTTT.

Comments on this clone: Additional DNA sequences in this sample encode the identical CDR3. V is TRBV27 and J is TRBJ2-7; TRBD1 might be the D (5 bases). Germline assignment: CDR1 MNHEY and CDR2 SMNVEV (reference sequence). This CDR3 has 13 residues. Trimming removed 2 bases from V and 1 base from J, with 6 bases in between. DNA of the CDR3: TGTGCCAGCAGTTTAGCAGGGTCCTACGAGCAGTACTTC. Protein: CASSLAGSYEQYF.

The gene calls are TRBV14 and TRBJ1-1; a possible D gene is TRBD1 (5 bases). Germline V gene data show CDR1 as SGHDN and CDR2 as FVKESK. CDR3 length: 15 amino acids. Trimming cost V 5 bases and J 5 bases, with 18 bases left between them. CDR3 coding DNA: TGTGCCAGCAGCTTTATGGGACGGAGCTCAACTGAAGCTTTCTTT. Translating it yields CASSFMGRSSTEAFF.

This chain joins TRBV28 and TRBJ2-1, with TRBD1 as a possible D gene (5 bases). Trimming stripped 6 bases from V and 4 bases from J, with 16 bases between. Germline CDR1 reads MDHEN; CDR2 reads SYDVKM. The CDR3 has 15 residues. In DNA, the CDR3 is TGTGCCAGCAGAGCTAAGGGGAACCTTTACAATGAGCAGTTCTTC. It is translated as CASRAKGNLYNEQFF.

This chain joins TRBV6-5 and TRBJ2-3; no definite D call. Trimming took off 2 bases at V and 6 bases at J, with 9 bases between the two ends. The CDR3 spans 13 residues. Germline CDR1 reads MNHEY; CDR2 reads SVGAGI. Here the CDR3 reads CASSYRALDTQYF. CDR3 sequence (DNA): TGTGCCAGCAGTTACAGGGCCCTGGATACGCAGTATTTT.

The chain links TRBV9 to TRBJ1-2; D is possibly TRBD1 (5 bases). Looked up from germline, CDR1 is SGDLS and CDR2 is YYNGEE. The CDR3 length is 13 residues. The V end lost 2 bases, the J end lost 3 bases, and 8 bases lay between the germline ends. CDR3 residues: CASSVGDDYGYTF. DNA of the CDR3: TGTGCCAGCAGCGTGGGGGACGACTATGGCTACACCTTC.

The chain uses TRBV4-1 and TRBJ2-1, with TRBD2 identical over 8 bases. Trimming removed 1 base from V and 4 bases from J; junction bases left unmatched: 6. CDR3 length equals 16 residues. Germline-derived CDR1 and CDR2 are MGHRA and YSYEKL. The CDR3 reads CASSQGLAGPYNEQFF. For the CDR3, the DNA is TGCGCCAGCAGCCAAGGATTAGCGGGACCATACAATGAGCAGTTCTTC.

The chain combines TRBV19 with TRBJ2-2; D assignment may be TRBD1 or TRBD2 (6 bases each). This CDR3 is 11 amino acids long. CDR1 is LNHDA, CDR2 SQIVND, per germline (reference sequence). Trimming cost V 5 bases and J 13 bases, with 11 bases left between them. CDR3 amino acids: CASSAGQVLFF. The CDR3 DNA reads TGTGCCAGTAGTGCGGGACAAGTGCTGTTTTTT.